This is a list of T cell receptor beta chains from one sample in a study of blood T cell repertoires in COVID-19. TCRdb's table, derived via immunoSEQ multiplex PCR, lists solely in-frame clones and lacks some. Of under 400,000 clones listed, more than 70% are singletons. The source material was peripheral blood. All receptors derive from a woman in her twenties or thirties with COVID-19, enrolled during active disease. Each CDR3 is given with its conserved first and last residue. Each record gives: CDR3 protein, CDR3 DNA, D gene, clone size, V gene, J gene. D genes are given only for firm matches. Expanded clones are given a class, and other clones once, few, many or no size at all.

CDR3 protein: CASSLATRNIQYF
CDR3 DNA: TGCGCCAGCAGCTTGGCCACGCGAAACATTCAGTACTTC
D gene: .
clone size: .
V gene: TRBV5-1
J gene: TRBJ2-4

CDR3 protein: CACTRTGDGELFF
CDR3 DNA: TGTGCCTGCACAAGGACAGGGGACGGGGAGCTGTTTTTT
D gene: TRBD1
clone size: .
V gene: TRBV30
J gene: TRBJ2-2

CDR3 protein: CASSPDPGRDNEQFF
CDR3 DNA: TGCGCCAGCAGTCCGGACCCCGGGAGGGACAATGAGCAGTTCTTC
D gene: TRBD2
clone size: .
V gene: TRBV5-1
J gene: TRBJ2-1

CDR3 protein: CASSLQSGRYEQYF
CDR3 DNA: TGTGCCAGCAGCTTACAAAGCGGGAGGTACGAGCAGTACTTC
D gene: TRBD2
clone size: .
V gene: TRBV7-9
J gene: TRBJ2-7

CDR3 protein: CAWSAGQMEAGTSNQPQHF
CDR3 DNA: TGTGCCTGGAGTGCGGGGCAGATGGAAGCGGGGACCAGCAATCAGCCCCAGCATTTT
D gene: .
clone size: .
V gene: TRBV30
J gene: TRBJ1-5

CDR3 protein: CASSGGTGVYNEQFF
CDR3 DNA: TGCGCCAGCAGCGGGGGGACAGGGGTCTACAATGAGCAGTTCTTC
D gene: TRBD1
clone size: .
V gene: TRBV4-3
J gene: TRBJ2-1

CDR3 protein: CASRGRGQGNTEAFF
CDR3 DNA: TGTGCCAGCAGGGGAAGGGGGCAGGGGAACACTGAAGCTTTCTTT
D gene: TRBD1
clone size: once
V gene: TRBV28
J gene: TRBJ1-1

CDR3 protein: CATSPLTGREQFF
CDR3 DNA: TGTGCCACCAGCCCCCTGACAGGGCGTGAGCAGTTCTTC
D gene: TRBD1
clone size: once
V gene: TRBV24-1
J gene: TRBJ2-1

CDR3 protein: CASSLVAGGSYEQYF
CDR3 DNA: TGCGCCAGCAGCTTGGTAGCGGGAGGTTCCTACGAGCAGTACTTC
D gene: TRBD2
clone size: .
V gene: TRBV5-1
J gene: TRBJ2-7

CDR3 protein: CASSQTTGGSTEAFF
CDR3 DNA: TGTGCCAGCAGCCAGACGACGGGGGGGAGCACTGAAGCTTTCTTT
D gene: .
clone size: .
V gene: TRBV7-8
J gene: TRBJ1-1

CDR3 protein: CASSYQGQLISTQYF
CDR3 DNA: TGTGCCAGCAGTTACCAGGGACAGCTCATTTCTACGCAGTATTTT
D gene: TRBD1
clone size: few
V gene: TRBV6-5
J gene: TRBJ2-3

CDR3 protein: CASSPTGKENSPLHF
CDR3 DNA: TGCGCCAGCAGCCCGACGGGAAAAGAGAATTCACCCCTCCACTTT
D gene: .
clone size: .
V gene: TRBV5-1
J gene: TRBJ1-6

CDR3 protein: CASSVAVAGYTDTQYF
CDR3 DNA: TGTGCCAGCAGCGTAGCGGTAGCGGGGTACACAGATACGCAGTATTTT
D gene: TRBD2
clone size: .
V gene: TRBV9
J gene: TRBJ2-3

CDR3 protein: CASIGSGSPDSYEQYF
CDR3 DNA: TGCGCCAGCATCGGTAGCGGGAGCCCTGATTCCTACGAGCAGTACTTC
D gene: TRBD2
clone size: .
V gene: TRBV10-2
J gene: TRBJ2-7

CDR3 protein: CAWSRLVSEQYF
CDR3 DNA: TGTGCCTGGAGTAGACTAGTCTCCGAGCAGTACTTC
D gene: .
clone size: .
V gene: TRBV30
J gene: TRBJ2-7

CDR3 protein: CASSLWSDRRNSPLHF
CDR3 DNA: TGTGCCAGCAGCTTGTGGTCCGACAGGCGGAATTCACCCCTCCACTTT
D gene: .
clone size: once
V gene: TRBV7-2
J gene: TRBJ1-6

CDR3 protein: CASSSVGTGGPGELFF
CDR3 DNA: TGTGCCAGCAGCTCAGTCGGGACAGGGGGTCCCGGGGAGCTGTTTTTT
D gene: TRBD1
clone size: .
V gene: TRBV7-9
J gene: TRBJ2-2

CDR3 protein: CASSQEGGNQPQHF
CDR3 DNA: TGTGCCAGCAGCCAGGAGGGAGGGAATCAGCCCCAGCATTTT
D gene: .
clone size: .
V gene: TRBV4-2
J gene: TRBJ1-5

CDR3 protein: CASSWLGAGGNTGELFF
CDR3 DNA: TGCGCCAGCAGCTGGCTGGGAGCGGGAGGTAACACCGGGGAGCTGTTTTTT
D gene: TRBD2
clone size: .
V gene: TRBV5-1
J gene: TRBJ2-2

CDR3 protein: CASSSRETQPQHF
CDR3 DNA: TGTGCCAGCAGCTCCAGGGAAACTCAGCCCCAGCATTTT
D gene: .
clone size: .
V gene: TRBV28
J gene: TRBJ1-5

CDR3 protein: CAWISGGSSYNEQFF
CDR3 DNA: TGTGCCTGGATTAGCGGAGGAAGCTCCTACAATGAGCAGTTCTTC
D gene: .
clone size: .
V gene: TRBV30
J gene: TRBJ2-1

CDR3 protein: CSASQGPNQPQHF
CDR3 DNA: TGCAGTGCTAGTCAGGGGCCCAATCAGCCCCAGCATTTT
D gene: .
clone size: .
V gene: TRBV20-1
J gene: TRBJ1-5

CDR3 protein: CASSSPRTSVQETQYF
CDR3 DNA: TGTGCCAGTAGTTCACCCAGGACTAGCGTCCAAGAGACCCAGTACTTC
D gene: TRBD2
clone size: .
V gene: TRBV19
J gene: TRBJ2-5

CDR3 protein: CASRRVTYEQYF
CDR3 DNA: TGTGCCAGCAGGCGAGTTACCTACGAGCAGTACTTC
D gene: .
clone size: .
V gene: TRBV2
J gene: TRBJ2-7

CDR3 protein: CAWSGPLDSSNQPQHF
CDR3 DNA: TGTGCCTGGAGTGGTCCGTTAGATTCTAGCAATCAGCCCCAGCATTTT
D gene: .
clone size: .
V gene: TRBV30
J gene: TRBJ1-5

CDR3 protein: CASSQETGAYEQYF
CDR3 DNA: TGCGCCAGCAGCCAGGAGACGGGGGCCTACGAGCAGTACTTC
D gene: .
clone size: .
V gene: TRBV4-1
J gene: TRBJ2-7

CDR3 protein: CASSEEAGGQETQYF
CDR3 DNA: TGTGCCAGCAGTGAAGAGGCCGGGGGCCAAGAGACCCAGTACTTC
D gene: .
clone size: .
V gene: TRBV6-1
J gene: TRBJ2-5

CDR3 protein: CASSYAGSSTGELFF
CDR3 DNA: TGTGCCAGCAGTTACGCAGGGTCAAGCACCGGGGAGCTGTTTTTT
D gene: .
clone size: .
V gene: TRBV6-5
J gene: TRBJ2-2

CDR3 protein: CASSGRGQRETQYF
CDR3 DNA: TGTGCCAGCAGTGGCAGGGGGCAAAGGGAGACCCAGTACTTC
D gene: TRBD1
clone size: .
V gene: TRBV25-1
J gene: TRBJ2-5

CDR3 protein: CAWSGASSEAFF
CDR3 DNA: TGTGCCTGGAGTGGCGCTTCTTCTGAAGCTTTCTTT
D gene: .
clone size: .
V gene: TRBV30
J gene: TRBJ1-1

CDR3 protein: CASSPALGRGGEQYF
CDR3 DNA: TGTGCCAGCTCACCAGCCCTAGGCCGAGGGGGCGAGCAGTACTTC
D gene: .
clone size: many
V gene: TRBV18
J gene: TRBJ2-7

CDR3 protein: CASSSMGLGPYNEQFF
CDR3 DNA: TGTGCCAGCAGTTCCATGGGACTAGGTCCCTACAATGAGCAGTTCTTC
D gene: TRBD2
clone size: .
V gene: TRBV6-2/TRBV6-3
J gene: TRBJ2-1

CDR3 protein: CASSLSGRNVNEQFF
CDR3 DNA: TGTGCCAGCAGCCTAAGCGGGAGAAACGTCAATGAGCAGTTCTTC
D gene: TRBD2
clone size: .
V gene: TRBV6-2/TRBV6-3
J gene: TRBJ2-1

CDR3 protein: CASHGTGGSYEQYF
CDR3 DNA: TGTGCCAGCCACGGGACAGGGGGTTCCTACGAGCAGTACTTC
D gene: TRBD1
clone size: few
V gene: TRBV6-5
J gene: TRBJ2-7

CDR3 protein: CASSHPGQGYSPLHF
CDR3 DNA: TGTGCCAGCAGCCACCCGGGACAGGGATATTCACCCCTCCACTTT
D gene: TRBD1
clone size: .
V gene: TRBV4-2
J gene: TRBJ1-6

CDR3 protein: CASRTGPSGGELFF
CDR3 DNA: TGTGCCAGCAGGACAGGCCCTAGCGGCGGGGAGCTGTTTTTT
D gene: .
clone size: .
V gene: TRBV6-5
J gene: TRBJ2-2

CDR3 protein: CASSEARSYEQYF
CDR3 DNA: TGCGCCAGCAGTGAGGCCAGATCCTACGAGCAGTACTTC
D gene: .
clone size: few
V gene: TRBV10-1
J gene: TRBJ2-7

CDR3 protein: CASPGGEQYF
CDR3 DNA: TGTGCCAGCCCAGGGGGCGAGCAGTACTTC
D gene: TRBD1
clone size: few
V gene: TRBV25-1
J gene: TRBJ2-7

CDR3 protein: CASSRNTGTNEKLFF
CDR3 DNA: TGTGCCAGCAGCAGAAACACGGGAACTAATGAAAAACTGTTTTTT
D gene: .
clone size: .
V gene: TRBV5-4
J gene: TRBJ1-4

CDR3 protein: CATRGTGESGELFF
CDR3 DNA: TGTGCCACCAGGGGGACAGGGGAAAGCGGGGAGCTGTTTTTT
D gene: TRBD1
clone size: .
V gene: TRBV24-1
J gene: TRBJ2-2